This TCR beta chain was sequenced for a study of T cell changes during pregnancy in multiple sclerosis. Clones were sequenced by immunoSEQ multiplex PCR, and TCRdb holds only the in-frame ones, with some missing. The sample yields 80,000 to 100,000 clones, roughly nine tenths seen once. The V gene's germline CDR1 is MDHEN and CDR2 SYDVKM. Trimming removed 7 bases from V and 3 bases from J, with 19 bases in between. There are 15 residues in the CDR3. Sequenced material: peripheral blood, taken in the second trimester of pregnancy. This chain connects TRBV28 to TRBJ2-7; D is perhaps TRBD1 (5 bases). This TCR came from a female donor in good health, enrolled as a control in a pregnancy study. CDR3 protein: CASTRFGAGNYEQYF. The CDR3 nucleotides are TGTGCCAGCACCCGGTTCGGTGCAGGGAACTACGAGCAGTACTTC.